Reported below is one T cell receptor (beta chain). Which antigen it targets is not known. Qualities for individual bases were not recorded, and no much larger clone is one base off. These data originate in a study of blood T cell repertoires in COVID-19 (dated by TCRdb to 2018 to 2021). Context from the whole study: Samples from collaborators originated in the United States, Italy and Spain and spanned both the acute and convalescent phases of COVID-19. The material from the prospective study consisted of cDNA or gDNA derived from T cells, B-cell-depleted T cells, or PBMCs. Subjects who had been exposed to COVID-19, were actively infected with it, or had recovered from it provided the deeply sampled blood TCRbeta repertoires that made up the dataset. The repertoires were released in a freely available public database intended as a resource for research on the immune response to SARS-CoV-2. The samples were drawn from two sources: the first 160 participants of the ongoing ImmuneRACE study, and 1,000 to 1,500 subjects contributed by 6 global collaborators. Nearly every sample came with metadata listing a de-identified subject ID, COVID-19 status, age in years and sex. Where available, HLA class I and class II types were taken from metadata supplied by the sample provider and were not determined by assay-based typing. General conclusions and limits of the study: The quantity of clinical and demographic metadata differed by source and by participant and was supplied without curation.

CDR1 KGHSH and CDR2 LQKENI are derived from the germline V gene. Reading from cysteine to phenylalanine, the CDR3 counts 14 amino acids. Just CDR3 DNA is preserved here, 42 bases in frame from base 1. Germline trimming: 5 bases from V, 6 bases from J; junction bases outside gene matches: 10. TCRbeta CDR3 regions were amplified from genomic DNA using the immunoSEQ Assay, a bias-controlled multiplex PCR. The authors' analysis ran thus. The number of nucleated cells in each sample was estimated by amplification of reference gene primers within the assay. Sequence reads were collapsed and filtered to measure the absolute abundance of every unique TCRbeta CDR3 rearrangement. Productive Simpson clonality was computed per sample as the square root of Simpson's diversity index over productive rearrangements. TCRdb limited this immuneACCESS table to in-frame rearrangements with V and J called. A share of clones is missing; checked studies link under half to unresolved V genes, and the rest is unexplained. The V and J calls and the clone size are those of that table, but D and trimming were determined from the DNA. Present in this sample are approximately 58,000 clones, about 77% of which were seen just once. The leading ten clones occupy about 39% of the sample.

Each collaborating institution followed its own protocols to collect whole blood in K2EDTA tubes. For TCRbeta analysis, collaborators shipped samples as frozen whole blood, isolated PBMCs, or DNA extracted from either of those sample types. The sequenced sample consisted of peripheral blood. This clonotype was sampled from a man in his 70s with active or convalescent COVID-19. The rearrangement combines TRBV18 with TRBJ2-7, and 7 junction bases match TRBD1. The CDR3 in this case is CASSIGRGQSEQYF. The DNA is TGTGCCAGCTCAATTGGACGGGGACAGTCCGAGCAGTACTTC.